The 6 T cell receptor beta chains reported below all come from one sample, sequenced in a study of regulatory T cells in long-lasting Graves disease. Documented time point: newly diagnosed GD, antithyroid drugs for less than 3 months. PBMC-derived RNA was used for the TCR library. HTBI primers from iRepertoire and Arm-PCR of CDR3 regions yielded the TCR beta libraries. TCRdb fed the multiplex PCR reads into MiXCR, producing one record per CDR3 protein. Here the sample spans 350,000 to 450,000 distinct CDR3 sequences, 16% being singletons. These data were also reused for a study on T cells in Graves' hyperthyroidism and ophthalmopathy.

Sequencing used peripheral blood mononuclear cells (PBMCs), obtained at new diagnosis, from a patient treated with antithyroid drugs. The source is a man in his forties with Graves disease.

Note on this clonotype: This likely stems from a read error, as it lies one base from a far larger clone. The chain links TRBV5-1 to TRBJ2-7; D tentatively fits TRBD1 or TRBD2 (5 bases each). The CDR3 extends over 14 amino acids. Germline V gene lookup returns CDR1 SGHRS and CDR2 YFSETQ. As DNA, the CDR3 is TGTGCCAGCGGCTTTGGCGACAGATCCTACGAGCAGTACTTC. It yields the protein CASGFGDRSYEQYF.

The chain has TRBV6-5 and TRBJ1-6, with D unclear. The CDR3 runs 12 residues. The germline CDR1 and CDR2 sequences are MNHEY and SVGAGI. V gave up 2 bases and J gave up 14 bases, with 10 bases separating them. CDR3 region: CASSYGLGTLHF. The CDR3, as DNA: TGTGCCAGCAGTTACGGGCTGGGCACCCTCCACTTT.

V usage is TRBV28 and J usage is TRBJ1-4, with D uncertain. Germline lookup yields CDR1 MDHEN and CDR2 SYDVKM. V was cut by 4 bases and J by 3 bases, with 12 bases left in between. CDR3 length equals 15 residues. The CDR3 DNA reads TGTGCCAGCAGTTCCTTCGGGGTGCCTAATGAAAAACTGTTTTTT. It encodes CASSSFGVPNEKLFF.

This clonotype was counted a few times. J is TRBJ2-7 and V is TRBV20-1, with D perhaps TRBD1 or TRBD2 (5 bases each). Trimming shortened V by 3 bases and J by 9 bases, and 15 bases separated the two germline ends. This CDR3 comprises 12 residues. CDR1 is DFQATT and CDR2 is SNEGSKA in the germline V gene (reference sequence). CDR3 sequence (DNA): TGCAGTGCTAGTTTCTGGGGGATCGGGCAGTACTTC. Protein: CSASFWGIGQYF.

About this clonotype itself: A far larger clone is only one base removed, so a read error is likely. V and J are TRBV4-3 and TRBJ2-1; a weak D match, TRBD1 (5 bases). V dropped 1 base and J dropped 10 bases, with 5 bases sitting between them. Germline V gene sequence: CDR1 LGHNA, CDR2 YSLEER. CDR3 length: 11 residues. The CDR3 here is CASSQGGEQFF. CDR3 in DNA: TGCGCCAGCAGCCAAGGGGGCGAGCAGTTCTTC.

The gene calls are TRBV20-1 and TRBJ1-3; D is unclear. This CDR3 region has 13 residues. V gave up 3 bases and J gave up 8 bases, with 14 bases separating them. Germline values: CDR1 DFQATT, CDR2 SNEGSKA (reference sequence). The CDR3 DNA reads as TGCAGTGCTAGGGAAGTTTCGGTCGACACCATATATTTT. This translates into CSAREVSVDTIYF.